This TCR beta chain was obtained from a study of CD8+ T cells in alopecia areata. CDR3 length equals 11 residues. V was shortened by 3 bases and J by 4 bases, with 5 bases between the two germline ends. CDR1 is DFQATT, CDR2 SNEGSKA, per germline (reference sequence). Peripheral blood samples and lesional scalp punch biopsies were obtained from alopecia areata patients. Sorting of PBMCs yielded the CD4+ and CD8+ T cells. Extracted from the samples, RNA was reverse transcribed into cDNA to serve as the sequencing template. Profiled with immunoSEQ multiplex PCR; TCRdb holds only in-frame clones, not every one. The sample has hundreds of thousands of clones; around two thirds are singletons. A note on this clone: Other DNA sequences from this sample encode an identical CDR3 as well.

Sequencing was performed on CD4+ T cells sorted from blood, taken at week 0. The clonotype originates from a human donor with alopecia areata. J is TRBJ2-3 and V is TRBV20-1, with no clear D. The CDR3: CSASRADTQYF. CDR3 nucleotide sequence: TGCAGTGCTAGTCGCGCAGATACGCAGTATTTT.